This T cell receptor beta chain was identified during a study of blood T cell repertoires in COVID-19. CDR1 and CDR2 from the germline V gene are LNHDA and SQIVND (reference sequence). This CDR3 is built from 12 residues. The germline V and J ends were trimmed by 5 bases and 5 bases, with 9 bases remaining between them. TCRdb's copy holds only in-frame clones and misses some; the assay was immunoSEQ multiplex PCR. The sample yields 95,000 to 110,000 clones, approximately 85% seen once. This sequence joins TRBV19 and TRBJ1-2; D is unresolved. The source material was peripheral blood. The source of this sequence is a man aged 60 to 69 with acute or convalescent COVID-19. CDR3 protein: CASSPNWYGYTF. DNA of the CDR3: TGTGCCAGTAGTCCGAACTGGTATGGCTACACCTTC.